Each of the 30 T cell receptor beta chains below was sequenced from the same sample in a study of memory CD8 T cells in hepatitis C reinfection. This sample's time point: late/post reinfection, 12 to 24 weeks after detection. The sorted cells went straight to TCR sequencing with no prior in vitro expansion. Produced via immunoSEQ multiplex PCR; TCRdb's table is partial and in-frame only. The profile shows some 46,000 clones, 89% of them singletons. The sequencing input was naive CD8+ T cells sorted from blood. The receptor source for this set is a young man with hepatitis C virus infection.

J is TRBJ2-2 and V is TRBV10-3; 8 bases match TRBD2. The germline V gene has CDR1 ENHRY and CDR2 SYGVKD. The J segment lost 0 bases and the V segment lost 7 bases, leaving 4 bases of the junction unmatched. The CDR3 has 15 residues. The CDR3 coding sequence is TGTGCCATCACAGCCGGGGGGGCGAACACCGGGGAGCTGTTTTTT. Its translation is CAITAGGANTGELFF.

The V gene is TRBV28, the J gene TRBJ2-5; the D is unclear. The ends were cut back, 2 bases at V and 5 bases at J, with 9 bases in the middle. The germline gives CDR1 MDHEN, CDR2 SYDVKM. The CDR3 is 13 amino acids. CDR3 sequence: CASSLRWRETQYF. Here the CDR3 DNA reads TGTGCCAGCAGTTTACGTTGGCGGGAGACCCAGTACTTC. Looking up the rest from reference TRBV28 and TRBJ2-5 gives the full variable domain: DVKVTQSSRYLVKRTGEKVFLECVQDMDHENMFWYRQDPGLGLRLIYFSYDVKMKEKGDIPEGYSVSREKKERFSLILESASTNQTSMYLCASSLRWRETQYFGPGTRLLVL.

The V and J genes are TRBV7-7 and TRBJ1-5; a possible D gene is TRBD1 (6 bases). With 5 bases removed from V and 7 bases from J, the gap between germline ends came to 12 bases. CDR1 and CDR2 from the germline V gene are SSHAT and FNYEAQ (reference sequence). The CDR3 loop spans 13 amino acids. CDR3: CASSPGVRQPQHF. CDR3 DNA: TGTGCCAGCAGCCCAGGGGTGAGGCAGCCCCAGCATTTT.

The genes are TRBV9 and TRBJ2-2, with 8 bases aligning to TRBD2. The V and J ends lost 3 bases and 7 bases, in that order; junction bases with no gene match: 5. The CDR3 is 14 residues long. Germline CDR1 is SGDLS and CDR2 is YYNGEE. The CDR3 bases are TGTGCCAGCAGCGCGGGGGGGCATGACGGGGAGCTGTTTTTT. Translating it yields CASSAGGHDGELFF.

Of note for this clone: Other DNA sequences of this sample code for an identical CDR3. This chain connects TRBV4-1 to TRBJ2-1; D ambiguous. Germline CDR1 and CDR2: MGHRA and YSYEKL. Trimming stripped 6 bases from V and 8 bases from J, with 14 bases between. The CDR3 has 13 amino acids. The chain's CDR3 is CASSPLPSDEQFF. CDR3 bases: TGCGCCAGCAGTCCTCTACCCTCCGATGAGCAGTTCTTC.

The J gene is TRBJ2-3, the V gene TRBV28; TRBD2 matches 11 bases. Germline assignment: CDR1 MDHEN and CDR2 SYDVKM. This CDR3 contains 16 residues. J gave up 4 bases and V 4 bases, and 7 bases lay outside the gene matches. The chain's CDR3 is CASSWGLAVGADTQYF. The CDR3 DNA is TGTGCCAGCAGTTGGGGACTAGCGGTGGGGGCAGATACGCAGTATTTT.

This clone was observed once. The rearrangement joins TRBV7-9 to TRBJ2-4, with D perhaps TRBD2 (7 bases). Germline V gives CDR1 SEHNR, CDR2 FQNEAQ (reference sequence). The V gene lost 5 bases and the J gene lost 6 bases, with 17 bases spanning the gap. The CDR3 is 15 residues long. The CDR3 region is CASSPTGLGGNIQYF. CDR3 coding DNA: TGTGCCAGCAGCCCTACTGGACTAGGGGGAAACATTCAGTACTTC. Based on the CDR3 plus reference TRBV7-9 and TRBJ2-4, the full variable domain is DTGVSQNPRHKITKRGQNVTFRCDPISEHNRLYWYRQTLGQGPEFLTYFQNEAQLEKSRLLSDRFSAERPKGSFSTLEIQRTEQGDSAMYLCASSPTGLGGNIQYFGAGTRLSVL.

The rearrangement joins TRBV6-1 to TRBJ1-5; D gene unclear. The CDR3 loop spans 13 amino acids. CDR1 and CDR2 (germline): MNHNS, SASEGT. The V end was cut by 11 bases, the J end by 3 bases, with 14 bases between. CDR3 protein: CAAEDGNNQPQHF. The CDR3, as DNA: TGTGCCGCGGAGGATGGGAACAATCAGCCCCAGCATTTT.

CDR3 nucleotides: TGTGCCAGCAGCTTAGCGCAGGGGGGGAACACTGAAGCTTTCTTT. It translates to CASSLAQGGNTEAFF. The V gene is TRBV7-9, the J gene TRBJ1-1; 7 positions agree with TRBD1. The J segment lost 1 base and the V segment lost 0 bases, leaving 2 bases of the junction unmatched. This CDR3 has 15 amino acids. Germline V lookup: CDR1 SEHNR, CDR2 FQNEAQ (reference sequence).

The CDR3 DNA is TGCGCCAGCACAACTAGCCTCAATGAGCAGTTCTTC. This translates into CASTTSLNEQFF. The V call is TRBV5-1, the J call TRBJ2-1, with D tentatively TRBD2 (6 bases). This CDR3 contains 12 residues. Germline CDR1 reads SGHRS; CDR2 reads YFSETQ. Trimming took 6 bases from V and 6 from J, leaving 10 bases between them. The variable domain in full, with the rest retrieved from reference TRBV5-1 and TRBJ2-1, is KAGVTQTPRYLIKTRGQQVTLSCSPISGHRSVSWYQQTPGQGLQFLFEYFSETQRNKGNFPGRFSGRQFSNSRSEMNVSTLELGDSALYLCASTTSLNEQFFGPGTRLTVL.

The rearrangement uses TRBV5-6 and TRBJ2-7; tentatively, D is TRBD1 (6 bases). Trimming left V 1 base short and J 7 bases short, with 12 bases between. The germline V gene has CDR1 SGHDT and CDR2 YYEEEE. This CDR3 spans 13 amino acids. The CDR3 coding sequence is TGTGCCAGCAGCTTGCAGGGGCTGGGGGAGCAGTACTTC. It codes for CASSLQGLGEQYF.

This clone was detected a few times. This sequence joins TRBV19 and TRBJ1-1; possibly TRBD1 for D (5 bases). The CDR3 sequence is 14 residues long. V lost 1 base to trimming and J lost 6 bases, with 12 bases between them. Germline V gene sequence: CDR1 LNHDA, CDR2 SQIVND (reference sequence). The CDR3 loop is CASSIVGGDAEAFF. In DNA, the CDR3 is TGTGCCAGTAGTATAGTAGGAGGGGACGCTGAAGCTTTCTTT.

This chain joins TRBV7-3 and TRBJ2-3; 7 bases match TRBD1. Germline V gene sequence: CDR1 SGHTA, CDR2 FQGTGA. The V and J ends lost 4 bases and 1 base, in that order; junction bases with no gene match: 2. The CDR3 is made up of 14 amino acids. The CDR3 DNA sequence: TGTGCCAGCAGCTCCCAGGGGGGCACAGATACGCAGTATTTT. Translating gives CASSSQGGTDTQYF.

This clone was observed a few times. The chain links TRBV6-1 to TRBJ2-6, with TRBD1 matching over 12 bases. V lost 4 bases, J lost 0 bases, and 1 base stayed unmatched. The CDR3 loop spans 17 amino acids. Germline assignment: CDR1 MNHNS and CDR2 SASEGT. Written as DNA, the CDR3 is TGTGCCAGCAGTGGGGACAGGGGGCCCTCTGGGGCCAACGTCCTGACTTTC. Translating it yields CASSGDRGPSGANVLTF.

The gene calls are TRBV4-1 and TRBJ2-3; D might be TRBD2 (6 bases). This CDR3 contains 14 residues. CDR1 MGHRA and CDR2 YSYEKL come from the germline V gene. V shed 4 bases and J shed 4 bases, with 12 bases lying between them. The CDR3 DNA sequence: TGCGCCAGCAGCCGGGGGGTTGGCTCAGATACGCAGTATTTT. It specifies CASSRGVGSDTQYF.

The chain joins TRBV19 to TRBJ1-6; D uncertain. Germline CDR1 and CDR2: LNHDA and SQIVND (reference sequence). The CDR3 is 10 amino acids. The V gene lost 6 bases and the J gene lost 9 bases, with 3 bases spanning the gap. CDR3 sequence reads: CASRRSPLHF. The CDR3 DNA reads TGTGCCAGTAGGCGTTCACCCCTCCACTTT.

This chain links TRBV27 with TRBJ1-1, with 7 bases identical to TRBD1. The V gene end was trimmed by 4 bases and the J gene end by 4 bases; junction bases not matched to a gene: 9. CDR3 length: 15 residues. Germline V gene data show CDR1 as MNHEY and CDR2 as SMNVEV (reference sequence). DNA for the CDR3: TGTGCCAGCAGTTCCGCCGAGGGGGCGGTCACTGAAGCTTTCTTT. Encoded protein: CASSSAEGAVTEAFF.

The chain uses TRBV2 and TRBJ2-3, with 11 positions matching TRBD2. The CDR3 length is 17 residues. The germline CDR1 and CDR2 sequences are SNHLY and FYNNEI. With V trimmed by 6 bases and J by 8 bases, 16 bases remained unmatched. CDR3 region: CASRLLLAGDWEATQYF. DNA for the CDR3: TGTGCCAGCAGACTGCTACTAGCGGGAGATTGGGAAGCTACGCAGTATTTT.

CDR3 in amino acids: CASSSGPSGEAFF. The CDR3 coding sequence is TGTGCCAGCAGCTCCGGGCCCTCGGGGGAAGCTTTCTTT. This sequence joins TRBV7-6 and TRBJ1-1; D unclear. V was shortened by 4 bases and J by 8 bases, with 14 bases between the two germline ends. This CDR3 spans 13 amino acids. Per the germline V gene, CDR1 is SGHVS and CDR2 is FNYEAQ.

The V and J genes are TRBV19 and TRBJ1-6; TRBD1 agrees at 9 bases. CDR1 is LNHDA and CDR2 is SQIVND in the germline V gene (reference sequence). This CDR3 has 13 residues. Trimming removed 10 bases from V and 10 bases from J; junction bases left unmatched: 8. The CDR3, as DNA: TGTGCCACCGCGGGACAGGGTGAGTCACCCCTCCACTTT. This translates into CATAGQGESPLHF.

This chain connects TRBV29-1 to TRBJ2-7, with TRBD1 identical over 12 bases. V gave up 7 bases and J gave up 6 bases; unmatched junction bases: 4. The CDR3 runs to 12 residues. Germline V gene lookup returns CDR1 SQVTM and CDR2 ANQGSEA. The CDR3 region is CSALGQGAEQYF. CDR3 sequence (DNA): TGCAGCGCCCTGGGACAGGGGGCCGAGCAGTACTTC.

The chain couples TRBV2 to TRBJ2-5, with 10 bases aligning to TRBD1. Germline-derived CDR1 and CDR2 are SNHLY and FYNNEI. The trim removed 7 bases at V and 2 bases at J, leaving 10 bases unmatched. The CDR3 length is 16 residues. CDR3 protein: CASNTYPGQGQETQYF. As DNA, the CDR3 is TGTGCCAGCAACACTTACCCGGGACAGGGGCAAGAGACCCAGTACTTC.

The sample holds a few counts of this clone. V is TRBV28 and J is TRBJ1-1, with 8 bases that match TRBD1. V lost 5 bases to trimming and J lost 11 bases; unmatched junction nucleotides: 7. Germline CDR1 and CDR2: MDHEN and SYDVKM. The CDR3 sequence is 12 residues long. CDR3 sequence reads: CASSQQGGLAFF. The DNA of the CDR3 is TGTGCCAGCAGTCAACAGGGGGGATTGGCTTTCTTT.

This clone has more than one count but fewer than ten. The gene calls are TRBV5-6 and TRBJ2-7; D possibly corresponds to TRBD1 (6 bases). The germline V gene has CDR1 SGHDT and CDR2 YYEEEE. V lost 1 base to trimming and J lost 6 bases, with 14 bases between them. The CDR3 totals 14 residues. CDR3 in amino acids: CASSLRQVPLEQYF. Here the CDR3 DNA reads TGTGCCAGCAGCTTGAGACAGGTACCTCTCGAGCAGTACTTC. Full variable domain (rest looked up from reference TRBV5-6 and TRBJ2-7): DAGVTQSPTHLIKTRGQQVTLRCSPKSGHDTVSWYQQALGQGPQFIFQYYEEEERQRGNFPDRFSGHQFPNYSSELNVNALLLGDSALYLCASSLRQVPLEQYFGPGTRLTVT.

The chain employs TRBV5-5 and TRBJ1-5, with 10 bases aligning to TRBD1. The V gene's germline CDR1 is SGHKS and CDR2 YYEKEE (reference sequence). The CDR3 loop spans 15 amino acids. After removal of 0 bases from V and 5 bases from J, the junction contained 2 bases not matched to a gene. CDR3 in DNA: TGTGCCAGCAGCTTGGAGACAGGGGGCGATCAGCCCCAGCATTTT. It specifies CASSLETGGDQPQHF.

This chain joins TRBV30 and TRBJ1-5; D is uncertain. Trimming shortened V by 0 bases and J by 3 bases, and 9 bases separated the two germline ends. Germline V lookup: CDR1 GTSNPN, CDR2 SVGIG (reference sequence). CDR3 length: 14 residues. The CDR3 spells CAWSVGQLNQPQHF. The CDR3 region has the DNA TGTGCCTGGAGTGTGGGCCAGCTCAATCAGCCCCAGCATTTT.

V gene TRBV10-3 combines with J gene TRBJ1-2, with D tentatively TRBD1 (5 bases). V gave up 4 bases and J gave up 4 bases, with 16 bases separating them. The length of the CDR3 is 15 residues. The germline CDR1 and CDR2 sequences are ENHRY and SYGVKD. This CDR3 reads CAISGGLRDLYGYTF. CDR3 nucleotides: TGTGCCATCAGTGGGGGTTTGCGGGACCTCTATGGCTACACCTTC.

The rearrangement links TRBV10-3 to TRBJ1-1, with D unresolved. V shed 0 bases and J shed 5 bases, with 13 bases lying between them. CDR1 is ENHRY and CDR2 is SYGVKD in the germline V gene. The CDR3 runs 15 residues. The CDR3 region is CAISESGPAVTEAFF. Written as DNA, the CDR3 is TGTGCCATCAGTGAGTCCGGACCAGCGGTAACTGAAGCTTTCTTT.

This chain uses TRBV2 with TRBJ2-3, with 7 positions matching TRBD2. With V trimmed by 8 bases and J by 1 base, 6 bases remained unmatched. The CDR3 runs 14 residues. Germline assignment: CDR1 SNHLY and CDR2 FYNNEI. The chain's CDR3 is CASFSGIGTDTQYF. The CDR3 nucleotides read TGTGCCAGCTTCAGCGGGATAGGCACAGATACGCAGTATTTT.

The chain joins TRBV7-6 to TRBJ1-4; D not resolved. The CDR3 extends over 15 amino acids. Germline CDR1 is SGHVS and CDR2 is FNYEAQ. With 3 bases removed from V and 0 bases from J, the gap between germline ends came to 8 bases. CDR3 nucleotide sequence: TGTGCCAGCAGCTTCGGAGGAGCAACTAATGAAAAACTGTTTTTT. The encoded protein is CASSFGGATNEKLFF.